The source of this TCR beta chain is a study of response to subunit inactivated influenza vaccine. Each CDR3 protein is one row after TCRdb ran MiXCR on the RT-PCR reads. This table holds 560,000 or so distinct CDR3 sequences, under 9% found once. The CDR3 totals 14 residues. The germline gives CDR1 SGHTA, CDR2 FQGNSA. V lost 4 bases to trimming and J lost 5 bases, with 14 bases between them. This clonotype was observed a handful of times. This chain connects TRBV7-2 to TRBJ2-5; D might be TRBD2 (5 bases). Sequencing used PBMCs from blood, obtained 23 months after vaccination. This clonotype originated in a man between 50 and 69 years old who received an inactivated influenza vaccine. This CDR3 reads CASSWRWESETQYF. In DNA, the CDR3 is TGTGCCAGCAGCTGGCGATGGGAGTCCGAGACCCAGTACTTC.